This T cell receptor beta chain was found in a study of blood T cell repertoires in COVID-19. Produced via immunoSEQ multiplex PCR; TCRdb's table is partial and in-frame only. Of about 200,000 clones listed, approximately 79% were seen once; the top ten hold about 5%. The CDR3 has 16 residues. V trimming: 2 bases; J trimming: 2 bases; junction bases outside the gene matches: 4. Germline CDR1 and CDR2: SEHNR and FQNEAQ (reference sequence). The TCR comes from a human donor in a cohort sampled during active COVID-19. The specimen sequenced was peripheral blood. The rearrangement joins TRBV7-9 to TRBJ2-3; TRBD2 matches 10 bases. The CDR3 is CASSLSGTSATDTQYF. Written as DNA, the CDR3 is TGTGCCAGCAGCTTATCCGGGACTAGCGCCACAGATACGCAGTATTTT.